The next 6 T cell receptor beta chains were all read from a single sample in a study of T cell changes during pregnancy in multiple sclerosis. Only in-frame clones appear in the TCRdb table, and some are missing; sequencing was by immunoSEQ multiplex PCR. The sample yields 40,000 to 60,000 clones, over 80% seen once. Here the sequenced sample was CD8+ T cells from peripheral blood mononuclear cells, taken after pregnancy. The receptors were gathered from a female donor with multiple sclerosis, enrolled in a pregnancy study.

A single count supports this clone. J is TRBJ2-7 and V is TRBV30; TRBD1 matches at 9 bases. J was trimmed by 0 bases and V by 1 base; bases with no gene match: 7. Germline CDR1 and CDR2: GTSNPN and SVGIG (reference sequence). The CDR3 runs to 16 residues. CDR3 protein: CAWSALSTGGSYEQYF. Here the CDR3 DNA reads TGTGCCTGGAGTGCCCTTTCGACAGGGGGCTCCTACGAGCAGTACTTC.

The chain is built from TRBV9 and TRBJ1-5, with TRBD1 matching 9 bases. The CDR3 has 17 amino acids. The germline V gene encodes CDR1 SGDLS and CDR2 YYNGEE. V was clipped by 3 bases and J by 1 base; unmatched bases: 8. The CDR3 sequence: CASSAGQGPLSNQPQHF. The CDR3 region has the DNA TGTGCCAGCAGCGCGGGACAGGGCCCCTTGAGCAATCAGCCCCAGCATTTT.

The CDR3 is CASSDWDSLNEQFF. CDR3 DNA sequence: TGCGCCAGCAGTGACTGGGACAGCCTTAATGAGCAGTTCTTC. V gene TRBV10-2 combines with J gene TRBJ2-1; TRBD1 aligns across 7 bases. V was clipped by 3 bases and J by 7 bases; unmatched bases: 6. This CDR3 has 14 residues. Germline-derived CDR1 and CDR2 are WSHSY and SAAADI.

The chain uses TRBV7-9 and TRBJ1-1; D gene unclear. Germline CDR1 and CDR2: SEHNR and FQNEAQ (reference sequence). Deletions cut 4 bases from V and 8 bases from J, with 8 bases between. The CDR3 length is 11 residues. CDR3 DNA: TGTGCCAGCAGCTGGCGGGAGGAAGCTTTCTTT. Translating gives CASSWREEAFF.

The rearrangement uses TRBV10-3 and TRBJ2-3; D possibly corresponds to TRBD1 (6 bases). CDR1 and CDR2 (germline): ENHRY, SYGVKD. V was trimmed by 3 bases and J by 2 bases, leaving 9 bases between them. The CDR3 totals 14 residues. CDR3: CAISDRGATDTQYF. CDR3 coding DNA: TGTGCCATCAGTGACAGGGGAGCCACAGATACGCAGTATTTT.

This chain joins TRBV4-1 and TRBJ2-1; D possibly corresponds to TRBD1 (7 bases). V lost 0 bases to trimming and J lost 4 bases, with 16 bases between them. This CDR3 comprises 17 residues. Germline CDR1 reads MGHRA; CDR2 reads YSYEKL. For the CDR3, the DNA is TGCGCCAGCAGCCAAGATTTGGAGGGGGCAGGGTACAATGAGCAGTTCTTC. This gives the protein CASSQDLEGAGYNEQFF.